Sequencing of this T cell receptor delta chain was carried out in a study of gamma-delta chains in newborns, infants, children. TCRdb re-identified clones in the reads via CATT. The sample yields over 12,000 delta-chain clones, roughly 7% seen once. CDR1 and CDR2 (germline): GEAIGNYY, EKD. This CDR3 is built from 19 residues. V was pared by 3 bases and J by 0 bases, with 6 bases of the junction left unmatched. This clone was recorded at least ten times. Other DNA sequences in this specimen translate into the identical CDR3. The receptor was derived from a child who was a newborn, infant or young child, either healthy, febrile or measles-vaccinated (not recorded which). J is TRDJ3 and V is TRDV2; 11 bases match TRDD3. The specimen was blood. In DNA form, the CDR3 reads TGTGCCTGTGACCCTGTACTGGGGGATAGCTCCTGGGACACCCGACAGATGTTTTTC. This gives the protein CACDPVLGDSSWDTRQMFF.